These 3 T cell receptor beta chains were sequenced from one sample in a study of shared clonotypes between healthy human individuals. Profiled with immunoSEQ multiplex PCR; TCRdb holds only in-frame clones, not every one. The table records millions of clones, roughly 92% of them present only once. What was sequenced was naive CD4+ T cells sorted from blood. The subset is: CD45RA+ positively selected. These receptor sequences come from a young man in good health.

J is TRBJ2-1 and V is TRBV27; the match to TRBD2 covers 8 bases. Germline V gives CDR1 MNHEY, CDR2 SMNVEV (reference sequence). V lost 0 bases and J lost 5; bases outside the gene matches: 9. The CDR3 contains 17 residues. CDR3 sequence: CASSLSFAGRGHNEQFF. CDR3 nucleotide sequence: TGTGCCAGCAGTTTATCCTTTGCCGGGAGGGGACACAATGAGCAGTTCTTC.

This chain joins TRBV5-1 and TRBJ2-2, with D possibly TRBD1 on 5 matching bases. Looked up from germline, CDR1 is SGHRS and CDR2 is YFSETQ. The CDR3 runs 14 residues. With 1 base removed from V and 5 bases from J, the gap between germline ends came to 9 bases. In DNA form, the CDR3 reads TGCGCCAGCAGCTTGAATGGGGCTACCGGGGAGCTGTTTTTT. Translated, it gives CASSLNGATGELFF.

The chain joins TRBV5-4 to TRBJ2-5; 7 bases match TRBD2. V shed 7 bases, J shed 4 bases, and the junction held 7 bases outside the gene matches. The CDR3 sequence is 13 residues long. From germline, CDR1 is SGHNT and CDR2 YYREEE (reference sequence). CDR3 amino acids: CASAGDQPETQYF. The CDR3 bases are TGTGCCAGCGCGGGGGACCAGCCAGAGACCCAGTACTTC.